The rows below give T cell receptor beta chains drawn from one sample of a study of cytomegalovirus exposure and HLA in healthy donors. Generated by immunoSEQ multiplex PCR, the TCRdb table keeps only in-frame clones and is missing some. The sample lists under 50,000 clones; 94% were seen once. Sequencing used PBMCs. These receptors originate from a woman aged 18-35 years in good health and CMV-seropositive. The CDR3 runs from the conserved cysteine through the conserved F or W. A D gene is named only where the DNA matches it firmly. Where a row states a size, it is once, few, many or the class of an expanded clone; other rows omit it.

clone_size	v_call	j_call	d_call	cdr3_nt	cdr3_aa
.	TRBV11-3	TRBJ2-1	TRBD2	TGTGCCAGCAGCTTAGACGGGAGGGGCTCCTACAATGAGCAGTTCTTC	CASSLDGRGSYNEQFF
.	TRBV19	TRBJ2-3	TRBD2	TGTGCCAGTAGTATTACTAGCGGGAGTGCAGATACGCAGTATTTT	CASSITSGSADTQYF
.	TRBV30	TRBJ1-5	TRBD1	TGTGCCTGGACCGACAGGGTCAATCAGCCCCAGCATTTT	CAWTDRVNQPQHF
once	TRBV7-9	TRBJ1-6	TRBD1	TGTGCCAGCAGCTTAGAGGGACAGGGAAGTTCACCCCTCCACTTT	CASSLEGQGSSPLHF
once	TRBV5-1	TRBJ2-1	TRBD2	TGCGCCAGCAGCCAAAATGCGGGACTAGCGGGAAATGAGCAGTTCTTC	CASSQNAGLAGNEQFF
.	TRBV7-6	TRBJ2-1	.	TGTGCCAGCAGCTCGCGGCCCTCGGGGAATGAGCAGTTCTTC	CASSSRPSGNEQFF
.	TRBV28	TRBJ1-2	.	TGTGCCAGCCTGACAGGCGCGAGGAACTATGGCTACACCTTC	CASLTGARNYGYTF
.	TRBV7-2	TRBJ2-7	.	TGTGCCAGCAGCTTAGTTTGGCCGCCGTACGAGCAGTACTTC	CASSLVWPPYEQYF
.	TRBV30	TRBJ2-1	TRBD2	TGTGCCTGGAGTCTTGGGGGAGGGGCATACAATGAGCAGTTCTTC	CAWSLGGGAYNEQFF
.	TRBV7-9	TRBJ2-7	.	TGTGCCAGCAGCTTTACCTACGAGCAGTACTTC	CASSFTYEQYF
once	TRBV30	TRBJ1-1	.	TGTGCCTGGAGTGTAGGGGGACAGAACACTGAAGCTTTCTTT	CAWSVGGQNTEAFF
few	TRBV7-3	TRBJ2-3	.	TGTGCCAGCAGCTCAGGGGTCCCGCCAGATACGCAGTATTTT	CASSSGVPPDTQYF